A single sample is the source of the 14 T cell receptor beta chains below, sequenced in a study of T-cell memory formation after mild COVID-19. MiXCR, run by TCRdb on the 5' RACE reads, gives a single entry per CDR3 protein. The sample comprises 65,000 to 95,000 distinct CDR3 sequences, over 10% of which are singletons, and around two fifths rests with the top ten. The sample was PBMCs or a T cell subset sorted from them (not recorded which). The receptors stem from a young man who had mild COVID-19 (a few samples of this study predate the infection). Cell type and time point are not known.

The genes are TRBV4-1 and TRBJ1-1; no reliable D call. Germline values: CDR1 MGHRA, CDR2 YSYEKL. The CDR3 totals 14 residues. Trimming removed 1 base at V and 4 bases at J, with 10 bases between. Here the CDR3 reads CASSQGMGSTEAFF. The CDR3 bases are TGCGCCAGCAGCCAAGGGATGGGCAGCACTGAAGCTTTCTTT.

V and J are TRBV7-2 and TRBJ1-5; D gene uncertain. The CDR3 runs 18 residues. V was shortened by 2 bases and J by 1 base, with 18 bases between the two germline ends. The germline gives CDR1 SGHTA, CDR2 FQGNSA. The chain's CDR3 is CASSLLASAEESNQPQHF. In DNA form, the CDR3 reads TGTGCCAGCAGCTTATTGGCCTCGGCCGAAGAAAGCAATCAGCCCCAGCATTTT.

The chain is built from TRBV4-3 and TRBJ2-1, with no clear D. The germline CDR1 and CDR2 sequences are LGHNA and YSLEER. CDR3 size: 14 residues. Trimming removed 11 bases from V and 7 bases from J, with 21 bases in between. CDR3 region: CASAADVMGNEQFF. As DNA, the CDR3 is TGCGCCTCCGCGGCGGACGTTATGGGGAATGAGCAGTTCTTC.

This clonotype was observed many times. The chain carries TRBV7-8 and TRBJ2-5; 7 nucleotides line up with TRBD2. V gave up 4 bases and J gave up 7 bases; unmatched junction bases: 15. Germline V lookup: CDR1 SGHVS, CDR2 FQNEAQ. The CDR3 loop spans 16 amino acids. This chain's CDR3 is CASSSPLGGMSWTQYF. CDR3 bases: TGTGCCAGCAGCTCGCCCTTGGGGGGGATGTCCTGGACCCAGTACTTC.

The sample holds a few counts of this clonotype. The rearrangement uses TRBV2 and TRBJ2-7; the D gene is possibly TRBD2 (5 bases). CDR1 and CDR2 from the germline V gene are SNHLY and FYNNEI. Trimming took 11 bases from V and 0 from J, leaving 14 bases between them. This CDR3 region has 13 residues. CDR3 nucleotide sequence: TGTGCCCCGGAGGCATTGAGCTCCTACGAGCAGTACGTC. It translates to CAPEALSSYEQYV.

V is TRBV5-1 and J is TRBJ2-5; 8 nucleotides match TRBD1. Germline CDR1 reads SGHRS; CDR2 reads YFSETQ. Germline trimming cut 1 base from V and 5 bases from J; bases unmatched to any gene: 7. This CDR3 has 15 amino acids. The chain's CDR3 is CASSLSQGAGETQYF. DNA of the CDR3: TGCGCCAGCAGCTTGAGTCAGGGGGCTGGGGAGACCCAGTACTTC. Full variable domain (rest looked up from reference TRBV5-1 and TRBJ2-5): KAGVTQTPRYLIKTRGQQVTLSCSPISGHRSVSWYQQTPGQGLQFLFEYFSETQRNKGNFPGRFSGRQFSNSRSEMNVSTLELGDSALYLCASSLSQGAGETQYFGPGTRLLVL.

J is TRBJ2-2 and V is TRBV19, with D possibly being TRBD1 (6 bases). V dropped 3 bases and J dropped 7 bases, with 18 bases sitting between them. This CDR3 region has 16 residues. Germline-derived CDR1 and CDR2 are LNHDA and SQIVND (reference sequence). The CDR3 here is CASSMGAAVGGGELFF. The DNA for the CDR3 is TGTGCCAGTAGTATGGGGGCCGCAGTCGGAGGCGGGGAGCTGTTTTTT. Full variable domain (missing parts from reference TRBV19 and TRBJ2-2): DGGITQSPKYLFRKEGQNVTLSCEQNLNHDAMYWYRQDPGQGLRLIYYSQIVNDFQKGDIAEGYSVSREKKESFPLTVTSAQKNPTAFYLCASSMGAAVGGGELFFGEGSRLTVL.

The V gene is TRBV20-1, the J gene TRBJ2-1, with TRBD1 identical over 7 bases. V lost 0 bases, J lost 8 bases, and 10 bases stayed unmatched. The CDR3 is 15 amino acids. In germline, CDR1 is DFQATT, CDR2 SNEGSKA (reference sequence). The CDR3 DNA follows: TGCAGTGCTAGAGATGGGATTTCAGGGGGACATGAGCAGTTCTTC. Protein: CSARDGISGGHEQFF.

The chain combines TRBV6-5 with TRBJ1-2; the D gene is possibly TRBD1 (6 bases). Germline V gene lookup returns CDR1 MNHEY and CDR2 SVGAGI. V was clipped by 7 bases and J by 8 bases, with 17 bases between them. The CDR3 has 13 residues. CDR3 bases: TGTGCCAGCACCCCACTGACAGGAGGCGGCTACACCTTC. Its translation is CASTPLTGGGYTF.

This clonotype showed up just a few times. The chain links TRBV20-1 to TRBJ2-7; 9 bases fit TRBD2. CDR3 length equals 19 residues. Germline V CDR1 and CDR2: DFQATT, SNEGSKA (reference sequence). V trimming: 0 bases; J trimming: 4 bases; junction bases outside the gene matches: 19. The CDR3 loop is CSARDGGLAGTRRSYEQYF. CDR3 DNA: TGCAGTGCTAGAGATGGAGGTCTAGCGGGGACCAGAAGGAGTTACGAGCAGTACTTC.

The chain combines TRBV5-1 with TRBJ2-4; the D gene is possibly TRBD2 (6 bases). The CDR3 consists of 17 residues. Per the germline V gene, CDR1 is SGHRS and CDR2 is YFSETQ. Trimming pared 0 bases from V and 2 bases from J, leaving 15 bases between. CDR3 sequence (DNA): TGCGCCAGCAGCTTGGCCGGGAGCCGGACTTCCAAAAACATTCAGTACTTC. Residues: CASSLAGSRTSKNIQYF.

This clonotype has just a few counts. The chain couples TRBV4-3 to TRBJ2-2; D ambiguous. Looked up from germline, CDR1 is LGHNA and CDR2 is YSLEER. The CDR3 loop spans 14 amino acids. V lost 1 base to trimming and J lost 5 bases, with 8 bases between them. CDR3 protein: CASSQGSETGELFF. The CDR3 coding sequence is TGCGCCAGCAGCCAAGGTTCGGAGACCGGGGAGCTGTTTTTT.

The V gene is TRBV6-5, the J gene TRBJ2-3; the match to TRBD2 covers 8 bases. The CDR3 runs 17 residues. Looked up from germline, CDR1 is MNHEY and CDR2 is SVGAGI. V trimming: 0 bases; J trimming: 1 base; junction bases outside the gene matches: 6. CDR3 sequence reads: CASSYSRRSGGTDTQYF. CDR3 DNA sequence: TGTGCCAGCAGTTACTCGAGACGTAGCGGGGGCACAGATACGCAGTATTTT.

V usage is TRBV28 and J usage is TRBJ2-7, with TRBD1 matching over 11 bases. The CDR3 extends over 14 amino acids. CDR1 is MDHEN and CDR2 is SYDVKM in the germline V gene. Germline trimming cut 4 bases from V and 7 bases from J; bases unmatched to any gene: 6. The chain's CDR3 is CASSSRTGGSEQYV. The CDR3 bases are TGTGCCAGCAGTTCCAGGACAGGGGGCTCAGAGCAGTACGTC.